The T cell receptor beta chain under discussion was sequenced for a study of blood T cells in healthy people across ages. Per sample, a minimum of 6.5 million PBMCs were isolated. Total RNA, at least 5.5 micrograms per sample, came from PBMCs. Together with a sample-barcoded 5' primer, a J-beta primer mix was included in a second PCR lasting about 6 to 11 cycles. Each cDNA molecule was tagged by a template-switch adaptor that had 12 random nucleotides. TCRdb reanalysed the 5' RACE reads using MiXCR and keeps one entry per CDR3 protein. The table shows under 750,000 distinct CDR3 sequences, with around half occurring only once. The CDR3 extends over 12 amino acids. Germline assignment: CDR1 MNHEY and CDR2 SMNVEV (reference sequence). V was pared by 5 bases and J by 2 bases, with 4 bases between.

The sample taken for sequencing was blood. The chain employs TRBV27 and TRBJ2-1; D is undetermined. This TCR derives from a man older than 75 in good health. This CDR3 is CASSGTYNEQFF. DNA for the CDR3: TGTGCCAGCAGTGGTACCTACAATGAGCAGTTCTTC.